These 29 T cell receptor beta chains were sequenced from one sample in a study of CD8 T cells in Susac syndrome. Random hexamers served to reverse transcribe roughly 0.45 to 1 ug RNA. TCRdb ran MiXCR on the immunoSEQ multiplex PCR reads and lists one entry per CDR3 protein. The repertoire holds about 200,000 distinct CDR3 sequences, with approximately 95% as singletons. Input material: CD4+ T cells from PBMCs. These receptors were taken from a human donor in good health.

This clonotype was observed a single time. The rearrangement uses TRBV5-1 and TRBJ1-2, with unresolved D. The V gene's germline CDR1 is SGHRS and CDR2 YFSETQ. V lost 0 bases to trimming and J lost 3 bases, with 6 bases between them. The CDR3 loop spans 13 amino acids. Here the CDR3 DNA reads TGCGCCAGCAGCTTGGAAGGGTACTATGGCTACACCTTC. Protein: CASSLEGYYGYTF.

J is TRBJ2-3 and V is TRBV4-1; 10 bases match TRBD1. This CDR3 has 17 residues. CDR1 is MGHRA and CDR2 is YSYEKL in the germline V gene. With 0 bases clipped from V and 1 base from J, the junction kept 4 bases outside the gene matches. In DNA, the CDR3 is TGCGCCAGCAGCCAAGACGGGGACAGGGGCGGCACAGATACGCAGTATTTT. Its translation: CASSQDGDRGGTDTQYF.

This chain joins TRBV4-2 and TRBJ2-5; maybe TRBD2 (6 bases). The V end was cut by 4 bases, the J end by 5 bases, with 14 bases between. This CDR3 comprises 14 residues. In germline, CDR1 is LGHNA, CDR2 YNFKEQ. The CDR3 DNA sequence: TGTGCCAGCAGCCCCCGAGGAGGGTGGGAGACCCAGTACTTC. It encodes CASSPRGGWETQYF.

CDR3 bases: TGCGCCAGCAGCCAGGGGGGACAGGGGGCACAAGAGACCCAGTACTTC. Its translation is CASSQGGQGAQETQYF. The chain couples TRBV4-1 to TRBJ2-5; 12 bases fit TRBD1. There are 16 residues in the CDR3. With 3 bases clipped from V and 2 bases from J, the junction kept 4 bases outside the gene matches. Germline V lookup: CDR1 MGHRA, CDR2 YSYEKL.

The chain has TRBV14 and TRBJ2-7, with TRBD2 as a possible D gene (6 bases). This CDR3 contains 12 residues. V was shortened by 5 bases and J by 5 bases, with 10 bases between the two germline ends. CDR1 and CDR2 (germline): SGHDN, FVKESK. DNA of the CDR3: TGTGCCAGCAGCGGGGGAGGAGACGAGCAGTACGTC. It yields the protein CASSGGGDEQYV.

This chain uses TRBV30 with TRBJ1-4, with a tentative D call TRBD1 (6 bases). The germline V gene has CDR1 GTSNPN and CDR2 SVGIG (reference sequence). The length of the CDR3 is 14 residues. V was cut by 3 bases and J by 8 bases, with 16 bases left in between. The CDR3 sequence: CAWSFDRTDEKLFF. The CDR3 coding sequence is TGTGCCTGGAGCTTTGACAGGACCGACGAAAAACTGTTTTTT.

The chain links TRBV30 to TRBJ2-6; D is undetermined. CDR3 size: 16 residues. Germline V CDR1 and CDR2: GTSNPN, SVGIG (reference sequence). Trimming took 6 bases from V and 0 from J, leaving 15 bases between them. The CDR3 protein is CACPPQLLSGANVLTF. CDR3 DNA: TGTGCCTGCCCCCCTCAACTGCTCTCTGGGGCCAACGTCCTGACTTTC.

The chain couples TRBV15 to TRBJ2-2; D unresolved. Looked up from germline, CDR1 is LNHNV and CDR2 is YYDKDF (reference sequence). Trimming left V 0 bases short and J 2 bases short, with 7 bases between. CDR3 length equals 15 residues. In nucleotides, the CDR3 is TGTGCCACCAGCAGAGAAACCCCCAACACCGGGGAGCTGTTTTTT. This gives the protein CATSRETPNTGELFF.

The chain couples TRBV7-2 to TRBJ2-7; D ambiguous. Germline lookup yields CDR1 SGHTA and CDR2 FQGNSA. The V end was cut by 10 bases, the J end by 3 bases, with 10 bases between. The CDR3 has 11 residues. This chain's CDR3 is CATTVGYEQYF. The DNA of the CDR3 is TGTGCCACCACCGTGGGCTACGAGCAGTACTTC.

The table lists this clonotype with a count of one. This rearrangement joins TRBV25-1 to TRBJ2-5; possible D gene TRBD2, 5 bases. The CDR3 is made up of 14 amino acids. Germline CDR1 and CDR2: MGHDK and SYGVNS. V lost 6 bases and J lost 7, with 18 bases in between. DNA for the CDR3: TGTGCCAGCAGCCTCCGGGGAGAAGTGGGGACCCAGTACTTC. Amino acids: CASSLRGEVGTQYF.

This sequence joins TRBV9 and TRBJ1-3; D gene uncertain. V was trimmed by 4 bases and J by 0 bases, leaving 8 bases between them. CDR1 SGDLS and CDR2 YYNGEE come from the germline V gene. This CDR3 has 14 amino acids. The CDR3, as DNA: TGTGCCAGCAGCACTACAGTCTCTGGAAACACCATATATTTT. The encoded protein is CASSTTVSGNTIYF.

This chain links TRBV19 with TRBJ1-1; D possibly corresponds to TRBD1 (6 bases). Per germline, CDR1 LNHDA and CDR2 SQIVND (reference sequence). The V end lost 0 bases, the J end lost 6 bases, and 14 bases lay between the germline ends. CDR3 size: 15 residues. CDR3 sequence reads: CASSIDRIYRAEAFF. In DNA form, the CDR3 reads TGTGCCAGTAGTATAGATAGGATCTACAGGGCTGAAGCTTTCTTT.

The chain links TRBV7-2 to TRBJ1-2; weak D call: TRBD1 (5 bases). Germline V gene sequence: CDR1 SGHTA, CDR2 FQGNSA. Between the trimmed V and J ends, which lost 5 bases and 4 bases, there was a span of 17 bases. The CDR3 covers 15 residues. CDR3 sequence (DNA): TGTGCCAGCAGCGCGACTCAGGGATTTAGCTATGGCTACACCTTC. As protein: CASSATQGFSYGYTF.

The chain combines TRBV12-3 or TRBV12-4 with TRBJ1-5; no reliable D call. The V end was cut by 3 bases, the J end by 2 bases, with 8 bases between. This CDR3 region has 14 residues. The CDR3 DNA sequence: TGTGCCAGCAGTTTCGCCAACCGCAATCAGCCCCAGCATTTT. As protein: CASSFANRNQPQHF.

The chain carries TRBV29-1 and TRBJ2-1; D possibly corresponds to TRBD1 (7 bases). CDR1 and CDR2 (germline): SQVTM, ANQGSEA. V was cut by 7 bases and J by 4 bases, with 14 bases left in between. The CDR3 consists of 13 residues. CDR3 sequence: CSGGGTEYNEQFF. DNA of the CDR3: TGCAGCGGCGGCGGGACAGAATACAATGAGCAGTTCTTC.

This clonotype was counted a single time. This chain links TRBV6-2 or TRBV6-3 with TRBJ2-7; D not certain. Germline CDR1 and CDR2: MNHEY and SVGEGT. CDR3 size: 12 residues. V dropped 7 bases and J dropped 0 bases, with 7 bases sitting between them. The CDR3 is CASMGSSYEQYF. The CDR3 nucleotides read TGTGCCAGCATGGGCAGCTCCTACGAGCAGTACTTC.

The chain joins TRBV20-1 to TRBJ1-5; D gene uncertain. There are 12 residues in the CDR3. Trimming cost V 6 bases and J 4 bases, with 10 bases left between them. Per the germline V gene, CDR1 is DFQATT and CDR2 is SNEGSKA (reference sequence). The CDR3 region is CSAFRRNQPQHF. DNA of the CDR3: TGCAGTGCCTTCAGGCGTAATCAGCCCCAGCATTTT.

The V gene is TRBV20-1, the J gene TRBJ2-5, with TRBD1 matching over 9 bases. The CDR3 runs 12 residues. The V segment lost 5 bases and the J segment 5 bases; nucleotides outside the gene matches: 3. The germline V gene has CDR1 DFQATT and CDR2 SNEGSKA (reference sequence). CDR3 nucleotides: TGCAGTGCTCACAGGGGGCTTGAGACCCAGTACTTC. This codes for CSAHRGLETQYF.

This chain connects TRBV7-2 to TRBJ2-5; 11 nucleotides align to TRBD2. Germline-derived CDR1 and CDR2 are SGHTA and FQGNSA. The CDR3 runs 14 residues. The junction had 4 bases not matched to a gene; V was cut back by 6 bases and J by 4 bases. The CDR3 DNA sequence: TGTGCCAGCAGTCCGACTAGCGGGGCAGAGACCCAGTACTTC. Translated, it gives CASSPTSGAETQYF.

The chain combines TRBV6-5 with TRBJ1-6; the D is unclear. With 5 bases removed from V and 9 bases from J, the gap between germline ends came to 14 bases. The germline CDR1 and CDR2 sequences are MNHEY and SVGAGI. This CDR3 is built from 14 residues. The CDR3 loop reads CASSALLEGSPLHF. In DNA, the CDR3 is TGTGCCAGCAGTGCCCTATTAGAGGGTTCACCCCTCCACTTT.

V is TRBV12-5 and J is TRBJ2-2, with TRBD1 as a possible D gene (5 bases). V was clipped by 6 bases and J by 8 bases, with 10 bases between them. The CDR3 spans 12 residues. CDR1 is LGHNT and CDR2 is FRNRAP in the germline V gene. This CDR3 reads CASGPNRGELFF. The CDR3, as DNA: TGTGCTAGTGGCCCCAACAGGGGGGAGCTGTTTTTT.

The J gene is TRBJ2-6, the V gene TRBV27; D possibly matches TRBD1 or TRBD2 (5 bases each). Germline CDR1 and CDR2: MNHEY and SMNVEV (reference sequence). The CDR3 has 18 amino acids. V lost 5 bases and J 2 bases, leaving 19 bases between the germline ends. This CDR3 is CASSPPGRGLAGANVLTF. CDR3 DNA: TGTGCCAGCAGTCCTCCGGGACGAGGGCTCGCTGGGGCCAACGTCCTGACTTTC.

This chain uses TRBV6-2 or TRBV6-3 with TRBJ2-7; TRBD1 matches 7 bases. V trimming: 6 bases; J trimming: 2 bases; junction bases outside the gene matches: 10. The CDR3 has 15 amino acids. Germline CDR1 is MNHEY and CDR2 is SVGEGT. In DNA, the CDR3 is TGTGCCAGCAGCCCCGGGACAGTCCCACCCTACGAGCAGTACTTC. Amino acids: CASSPGTVPPYEQYF.

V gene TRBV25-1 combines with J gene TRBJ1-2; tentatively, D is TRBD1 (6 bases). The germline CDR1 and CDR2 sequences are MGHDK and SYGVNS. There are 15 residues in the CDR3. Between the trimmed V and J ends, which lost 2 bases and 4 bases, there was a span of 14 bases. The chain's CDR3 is CASSERTGLFYGYTF. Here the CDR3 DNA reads TGTGCCAGCAGTGAACGTACAGGGCTCTTCTATGGCTACACCTTC.

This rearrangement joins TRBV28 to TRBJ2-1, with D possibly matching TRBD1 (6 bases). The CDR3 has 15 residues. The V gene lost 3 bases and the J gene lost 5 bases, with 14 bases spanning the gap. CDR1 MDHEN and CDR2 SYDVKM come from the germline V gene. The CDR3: CASSLGAAGNNEQFF. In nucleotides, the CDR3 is TGTGCCAGCAGTTTGGGGGCGGCCGGTAACAATGAGCAGTTCTTC. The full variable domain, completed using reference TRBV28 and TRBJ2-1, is DVKVTQSSRYLVKRTGEKVFLECVQDMDHENMFWYRQDPGLGLRLIYFSYDVKMKEKGDIPEGYSVSREKKERFSLILESASTNQTSMYLCASSLGAAGNNEQFFGPGTRLTVL.

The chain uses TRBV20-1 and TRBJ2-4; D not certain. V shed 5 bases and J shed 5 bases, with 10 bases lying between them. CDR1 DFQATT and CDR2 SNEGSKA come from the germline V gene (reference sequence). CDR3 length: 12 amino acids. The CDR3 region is CSAGPTQNIQYF. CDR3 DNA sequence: TGCAGTGCTGGCCCCACTCAAAACATTCAGTACTTC.

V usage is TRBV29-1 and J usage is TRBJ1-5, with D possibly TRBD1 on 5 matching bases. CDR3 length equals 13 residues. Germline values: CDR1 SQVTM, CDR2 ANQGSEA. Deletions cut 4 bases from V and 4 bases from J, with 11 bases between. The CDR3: CSVVVGGNQPQHF. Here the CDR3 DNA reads TGCAGCGTTGTGGTTGGGGGTAATCAGCCCCAGCATTTT.

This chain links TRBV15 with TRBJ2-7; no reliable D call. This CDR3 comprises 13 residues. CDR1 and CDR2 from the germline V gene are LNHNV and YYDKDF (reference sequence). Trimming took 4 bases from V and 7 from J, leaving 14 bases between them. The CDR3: CATSTRKGGEQYV. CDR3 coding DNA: TGTGCCACCAGCACCCGAAAGGGTGGAGAGCAGTACGTC.

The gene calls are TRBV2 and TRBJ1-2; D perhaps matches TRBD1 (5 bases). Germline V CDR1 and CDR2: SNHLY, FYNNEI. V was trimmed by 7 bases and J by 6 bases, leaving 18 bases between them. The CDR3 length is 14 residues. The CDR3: CASIWAGILNGYTF. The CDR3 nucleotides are TGTGCCAGCATTTGGGCAGGGATCCTAAATGGCTACACCTTC. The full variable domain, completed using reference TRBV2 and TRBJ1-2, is EPEVTQTPSHQVTQMGQEVILRCVPISNHLYFYWYRQILGQKVEFLVSFYNNEISEKSEIFDDQFSVERPDGSNFTLKIRSTKLEDSAMYFCASIWAGILNGYTFGSGTRLTVV.